Below, one TCR beta chain is given with its context. The target antigen is unknown. This record comes from a study of OX40 agonist ivuxolimab in advanced cancers. Background on the study: Intravenous ivuxolimab was administered to patients every 2 weeks at 0.01 to 10 mg/kg. Therapy given before enrollment (anti-PD-1, anti-PD-L1 or anti-CTLA-4) was allowed, and around 40% had some. The study, taken as a whole, reports: Determination of antigen specificity was not performed for the expanded peripheral T cells. At doses 0.1 to 3.0 mg/kg, CD4+ and CD8+ clones expanded.

Germline CDR1 is GTSNPN and CDR2 is SVGIG (reference sequence). Trimming stripped 5 bases from V and 0 bases from J, with 5 bases between. The CDR3 runs to 12 residues. Produced via immunoSEQ multiplex PCR; TCRdb's table is partial and in-frame only. This sample has some 74,000 clones, with 91% found just once. The sequence came from an adult with an advanced solid tumor such as melanoma, head and neck, liver or kidney cancer. The input for sequencing was CD4+ or CD8+ T cells sorted from blood, taken in a trial of the OX40 agonist ivuxolimab. The gene calls are TRBV30 and TRBJ1-3; possible D gene TRBD1, 5 bases. DNA of the CDR3: TGTGCCTGGGGGGCCTCTGGAAACACCATATATTTT. Protein sequence: CAWGASGNTIYF.